These 10 T cell receptor beta chains were sequenced from one sample in a study of OX40 agonist ivuxolimab in advanced cancers. Sequenced by immunoSEQ multiplex PCR; TCRdb stores in-frame clones only, minus some. This repertoire shows about 19,000 clones, about four fifths found once; its top ten account for 25% to 40%. The source was CD4+ or CD8+ T cells sorted from blood, collected in a trial of the OX40 agonist ivuxolimab. The receptor set was obtained from an adult with an advanced solid tumor such as melanoma, head and neck, liver or kidney cancer.

The chain joins TRBV4-2 to TRBJ2-1, with D possibly being TRBD1 (6 bases). With 1 base removed from V and 8 bases from J, the gap between germline ends came to 12 bases. Germline-derived CDR1 and CDR2 are LGHNA and YNFKEQ. CDR3 size: 14 residues. The CDR3 DNA is TGTGCCAGCAGCCAAGTCACAGGGTGGGATGAGCAGTTCTTC. Encoded protein: CASSQVTGWDEQFF.

The CDR3 region is CASGNEEDTEAFF. Written as DNA, the CDR3 is TGTGCCAGCGGAAATGAGGAGGACACTGAAGCTTTCTTT. The genes are TRBV9 and TRBJ1-1; no clear D. CDR3 length: 13 amino acids. V dropped 7 bases and J dropped 3 bases, with 13 bases sitting between them. Germline-derived CDR1 and CDR2 are SGDLS and YYNGEE.

The J gene is TRBJ1-6, the V gene TRBV27, with TRBD1 matching over 8 bases. The CDR3 is 15 amino acids. The V gene's germline CDR1 is MNHEY and CDR2 SMNVEV (reference sequence). J gave up 13 bases and V 4 bases, and 12 bases lay outside the gene matches. As DNA, the CDR3 is TGTGCCAGCAGTTCGGACAGGGAATATAACATCCCCCTCCACTTT. This encodes CASSSDREYNIPLHF.

The chain recombines TRBV5-1 with TRBJ1-1; D is uncertain. Germline CDR1 SGHRS, CDR2 YFSETQ. This CDR3 region has 14 residues. V lost 0 bases to trimming and J lost 4 bases, with 10 bases between them. The CDR3 region is CASSLGGGPTEAFF. CDR3 nucleotide sequence: TGCGCCAGCAGCTTGGGGGGTGGCCCCACTGAAGCTTTCTTT.

This clone was detected only once. J is TRBJ2-1 and V is TRBV29-1, with TRBD1 matching 7 bases. The CDR3 is 15 amino acids. J was trimmed by 4 bases and V by 6 bases; bases with no gene match: 12. Germline V CDR1 and CDR2: SQVTM, ANQGSEA. CDR3: CSVLTPLTGYNEQFF. CDR3 coding DNA: TGCAGCGTCCTAACCCCTTTGACAGGGTACAATGAGCAGTTCTTC.

J is TRBJ2-1 and V is TRBV6-1; 13 bases line up with TRBD2. Trimming removed 4 bases from V and 3 bases from J; junction bases left unmatched: 9. Per the germline V gene, CDR1 is MNHNS and CDR2 is SASEGT. This CDR3 has 18 residues. CDR3 in DNA: TGTGCCAGCAGTGCCGGCGGACTAGCGGGGGCCGGCTACAATGAGCAGTTCTTC. Amino acid sequence: CASSAGGLAGAGYNEQFF.

The chain combines TRBV19 with TRBJ2-1; possibly TRBD2 for D (5 bases). Trimming pared 3 bases from V and 0 bases from J, leaving 12 bases between. The length of the CDR3 is 16 residues. The germline gives CDR1 LNHDA, CDR2 SQIVND (reference sequence). In DNA form, the CDR3 reads TGTGCCAGTAGTATGAGGTGGGAGAGCTCCTACAATGAGCAGTTCTTC. It yields the protein CASSMRWESSYNEQFF.

This clone showed up just once. The chain is built from TRBV9 and TRBJ2-3; 9 nucleotides line up with TRBD2. The germline V gene encodes CDR1 SGDLS and CDR2 YYNGEE. Trimming took 0 bases from V and 1 from J; bases not matched to a gene: 0. The CDR3 covers 15 residues. The CDR3 DNA is TGTGCCAGCAGCGTAGGACTAGCGGGCACAGATACGCAGTATTTT. Amino acid sequence: CASSVGLAGTDTQYF. The full variable domain, rest sourced from reference TRBV9 and TRBJ2-3, is DSGVTQTPKHLITATGQRVTLRCSPRSGDLSVYWYQQSLDQGLQFLIQYYNGEERAKGNILERFSAQQFPDLHSELNLSSLELGDSALYFCASSVGLAGTDTQYFGPGTRLTVL.

CDR3: CASSLGFGTGDNEQFF. As DNA, the CDR3 is TGCGCCAGCAGCTTGGGGTTTGGGACAGGGGACAATGAGCAGTTCTTC. V is TRBV5-1 and J is TRBJ2-1, with TRBD1 identical over 10 bases. V was pared by 0 bases and J by 5 bases, with 5 bases of the junction left unmatched. The CDR3 totals 16 residues. The germline V gene has CDR1 SGHRS and CDR2 YFSETQ.

The chain links TRBV27 to TRBJ2-4; D may be TRBD2 (5 bases). V was trimmed by 0 bases and J by 8 bases, leaving 17 bases between them. The CDR3 totals 16 residues. CDR1 is MNHEY and CDR2 is SMNVEV in the germline V gene (reference sequence). The CDR3 loop reads CASSLSSSGSRDIQYF. For the CDR3, the DNA is TGTGCCAGCAGTTTATCGAGTTCGGGGTCTCGAGACATTCAGTACTTC.